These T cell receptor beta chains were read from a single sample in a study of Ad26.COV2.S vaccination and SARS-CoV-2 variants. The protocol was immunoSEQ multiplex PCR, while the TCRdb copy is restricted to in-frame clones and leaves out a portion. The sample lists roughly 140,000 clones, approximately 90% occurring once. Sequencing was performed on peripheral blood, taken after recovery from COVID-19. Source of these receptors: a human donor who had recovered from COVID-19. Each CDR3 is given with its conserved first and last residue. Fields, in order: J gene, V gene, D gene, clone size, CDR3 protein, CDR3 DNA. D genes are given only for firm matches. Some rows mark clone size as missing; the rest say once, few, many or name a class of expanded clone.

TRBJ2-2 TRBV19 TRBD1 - CATPGQENTGELFF TGTGCCACCCCGGGACAGGAAAACACCGGGGAGCTGTTTTTT
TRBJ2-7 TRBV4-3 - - CASSQELFQGAGQYF TGCGCCAGCAGCCAAGAATTATTCCAAGGCGCGGGGCAGTACTTC
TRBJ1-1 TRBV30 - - CAWVTRNQNTEAFF TGTGCCTGGGTGACGCGAAACCAGAACACTGAAGCTTTCTTT
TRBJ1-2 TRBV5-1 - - CASSLAAGDGYTF TGCGCCAGCAGCCTCGCAGCCGGGGATGGCTACACCTTC
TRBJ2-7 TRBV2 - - CASTDPGRVEQYF TGTGCCAGTACCGACCCCGGCAGGGTCGAGCAGTACTTC
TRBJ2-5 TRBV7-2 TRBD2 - CASSLVDLLAGGRETQYF TGTGCCAGCAGCTTAGTTGATTTGTTAGCGGGGGGGCGTGAGACCCAGTACTTC
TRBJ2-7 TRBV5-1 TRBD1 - CASRNPGTGVYEQYF TGCGCCAGCAGAAATCCCGGGACAGGGGTCTACGAGCAGTACTTC
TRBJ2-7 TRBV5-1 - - CASSLAIRRDSYEQYF TGCGCCAGCAGCTTGGCCATTAGACGGGACTCCTACGAGCAGTACTTC
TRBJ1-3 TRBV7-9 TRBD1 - CASSSWTGGGINTIYF TGTGCCAGCAGCTCCTGGACAGGGGGCGGGATAAACACCATATATTTT
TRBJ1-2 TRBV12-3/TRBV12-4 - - CASSLQGGGYTF TGTGCCAGCAGTTTGCAGGGAGGTGGCTACACCTTC
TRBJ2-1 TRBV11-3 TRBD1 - CASSLPGQEYEQFF TGTGCCAGCAGCCTCCCGGGACAGGAGTATGAGCAGTTCTTC
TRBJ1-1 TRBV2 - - CASSGADLGNTEAFF TGTGCCAGCAGTGGGGCAGACTTAGGGAACACTGAAGCTTTCTTT
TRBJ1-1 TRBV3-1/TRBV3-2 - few CASSRTMNTEAFF TGTGCCAGCAGCAGGACTATGAACACTGAAGCTTTCTTT
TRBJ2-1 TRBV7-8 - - CASRAVQRGNNEQFF TGTGCCAGCAGGGCGGTCCAGCGAGGGAATAATGAGCAGTTCTTC
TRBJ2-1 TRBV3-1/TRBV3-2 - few CASSGVKEQFF TGTGCCAGCAGCGGGGTAAAAGAGCAGTTCTTC
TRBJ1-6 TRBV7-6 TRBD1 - CASSAGQGPNSPLHF TGTGCCAGCAGCGCCGGACAGGGGCCGAATTCACCCCTCCACTTT
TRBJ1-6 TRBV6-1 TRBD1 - CASSEVRGGGSPLHF TGTGCCAGCAGTGAAGTAAGAGGGGGCGGTTCACCCCTCCACTTT
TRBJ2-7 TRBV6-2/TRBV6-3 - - CASSRDNSYEQYF TGTGCCAGCAGTCGGGACAACTCCTACGAGCAGTACTTC
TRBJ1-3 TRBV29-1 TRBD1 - CSVAKGTGRNTIYF TGCAGCGTTGCTAAAGGGACAGGCCGAAACACCATATATTTT
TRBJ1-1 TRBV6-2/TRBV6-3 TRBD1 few CASSSPGQGGAEAFF TGTGCCAGCAGTTCTCCCGGACAGGGCGGCGCTGAAGCTTTCTTT
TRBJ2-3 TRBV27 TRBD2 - CASGVGLAGGADTQYF TGTGCCAGCGGTGTAGGACTAGCGGGGGGAGCGGATACGCAGTATTTT
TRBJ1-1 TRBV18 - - CASSLNTGANTEAFF TGTGCCAGCTCACTAAACACGGGTGCGAACACTGAAGCTTTCTTT